Listed here are 32 T cell receptor beta chains from one sample, sequenced in a study of blood T cell repertoires in COVID-19. Libraries were prepared by immunoSEQ multiplex PCR; TCRdb keeps only in-frame clonotypes and omits some of them. The sample records roughly 250,000 clones, about four fifths being singletons. Sample: peripheral blood. These receptors were taken from a person aged 70 to 80 with COVID-19, enrolled during active disease.

The V and J genes are TRBV28 and TRBJ2-7, with 7 bases lining up with TRBD1. The CDR3 has 13 residues. After removal of 6 bases from V and 6 bases from J, the junction contained 8 bases not matched to a gene. Germline values: CDR1 MDHEN, CDR2 SYDVKM. The CDR3 DNA follows: TGTGCCAGCAGAAAGACAGGGATCTTCGAGCAGTACTTC. Protein sequence: CASRKTGIFEQYF.

This clone was recorded only once. The chain uses TRBV9 and TRBJ1-5, with D unclear. Per germline, CDR1 SGDLS and CDR2 YYNGEE. The CDR3 has 13 amino acids. The V gene lost 0 bases and the J gene lost 6 bases, with 7 bases spanning the gap. CDR3 in amino acids: CASSVGEGQPQHF. The CDR3 DNA reads as TGTGCCAGCAGCGTAGGGGAGGGTCAGCCCCAGCATTTT.

The chain combines TRBV6-1 with TRBJ2-4; 7 nucleotides agree with TRBD2. Germline trimming cut 2 bases from V and 8 bases from J; bases unmatched to any gene: 9. The CDR3 has 15 residues. Germline CDR1 MNHNS, CDR2 SASEGT. CDR3 sequence reads: CASSEPRGVGDIQYF. The CDR3 DNA reads TGTGCCAGCAGTGAACCCCGGGGGGTGGGGGACATTCAGTACTTC.

The chain combines TRBV10-3 with TRBJ1-2; TRBD1 aligns across 9 bases. The CDR3 runs to 14 residues. CDR1 and CDR2 (germline): ENHRY, SYGVKD. J gave up 4 bases and V 3 bases, and 3 bases lay outside the gene matches. As DNA, the CDR3 is TGTGCCATCAGTGAAACAGGGGGCAGCTATGGCTACACCTTC. Its protein product is CAISETGGSYGYTF.

This clone was detected only once. The rearrangement uses TRBV6-1 and TRBJ2-5; the D gene is possibly TRBD2 (5 bases). V gave up 1 base and J gave up 10 bases, with 13 bases separating them. This CDR3 is built from 13 residues. Per germline, CDR1 MNHNS and CDR2 SASEGT. CDR3 in DNA: TGTGCCAGCAGTGAAGAGCGGCACCGTGGCCAGTACTTC. Encoded protein: CASSEERHRGQYF.

The genes are TRBV5-1 and TRBJ1-4; 10 bases line up with TRBD1. The junction had 2 bases not matched to a gene; V was cut back by 4 bases and J by 5 bases. The CDR3 has 14 amino acids. Germline V CDR1 and CDR2: SGHRS, YFSETQ. CDR3 sequence (DNA): TGCGCCAGCAGCCCGACAGGGGGCAATGAAAAACTGTTTTTT. This codes for CASSPTGGNEKLFF.

The chain has TRBV29-1 and TRBJ2-2; possibly TRBD1 for D (5 bases). Germline V gene data show CDR1 as SQVTM and CDR2 as ANQGSEA. Trimming shortened V by 2 bases and J by 4 bases, and 8 bases separated the two germline ends. The CDR3 has 13 residues. DNA for the CDR3: TGCAGCGTTGAACAGCAGGGCACCGGGGAGCTGTTTTTT. Translation gives CSVEQQGTGELFF.

This clone was seen a few times. The chain employs TRBV6-4 and TRBJ1-6; D is unclear. Trimming pared 5 bases from V and 13 bases from J, leaving 15 bases between. From germline, CDR1 is MRHNA and CDR2 SNTAGT. The CDR3 contains 13 residues. CDR3: CASSTTGSAPLHF. The DNA of the CDR3 is TGTGCCAGCAGTACGACGGGATCGGCTCCCCTCCACTTT.

This clone was counted a few times. The chain employs TRBV30 and TRBJ2-2, with no clear D. The CDR3 totals 13 residues. The germline V and J ends were trimmed by 4 bases and 1 base, with 7 bases remaining between them. Germline CDR1 and CDR2: GTSNPN and SVGIG (reference sequence). Here the CDR3 reads CAWKLQNTGELFF. For the CDR3, the DNA is TGTGCCTGGAAACTACAGAACACCGGGGAGCTGTTTTTT.

The J gene is TRBJ2-1, the V gene TRBV6-5; the D gene is possibly TRBD2 (5 bases). Germline V gene data show CDR1 as MNHEY and CDR2 as SVGAGI. This CDR3 is 13 amino acids long. The V and J ends lost 6 bases and 4 bases respectively, with 10 bases between them. The CDR3 sequence is CASRGRGYNEQFF. Here the CDR3 DNA reads TGTGCCAGCAGGGGCCGCGGGTACAATGAGCAGTTCTTC.

V is TRBV18 and J is TRBJ1-2; 9 bases are shared with TRBD1. Trimming at V came to 4 bases and at J to 3 bases, leaving 6 bases not matched to a gene. The CDR3 is made up of 15 amino acids. The germline V gene has CDR1 KGHSH and CDR2 LQKENI. The DNA for the CDR3 is TGTGCCAGCTCACAAACAGGGGGCGCAGACTATGGCTACACCTTC. Residues: CASSQTGGADYGYTF. The whole variable domain, filled in from reference TRBV18 and TRBJ1-2, reads NAGVMQNPRHLVRRRGQEARLRCSPMKGHSHVYWYRQLPEEGLKFMVYLQKENIIDESGMPKERFSAEFPKEGPSILRIQQVVRGDSAAYFCASSQTGGADYGYTFGSGTRLTVV.

V gene TRBV7-8 combines with J gene TRBJ2-5; a weak D match, TRBD2 (6 bases). The ends were cut back, 5 bases at V and 5 bases at J, with 21 bases in the middle. The CDR3 is 16 residues long. Per the germline V gene, CDR1 is SGHVS and CDR2 is FQNEAQ. The CDR3, as DNA: TGTGCCAGCAGCCATTCCACTGAACTAGGAGGGGAGACCCAGTACTTC. It encodes CASSHSTELGGETQYF.

The chain employs TRBV6-2 or TRBV6-3 and TRBJ2-7; TRBD2 is a possible D gene (8 bases). V lost 8 bases to trimming and J lost 2 bases, with 25 bases between them. Germline assignment: CDR1 MNHEY and CDR2 SVGEGT. This CDR3 contains 17 residues. The CDR3 DNA is TGTGCCAGCGGCCCGGGACAGAAACCGGGACTAGCCTACGAGCAGTACTTC. It specifies CASGPGQKPGLAYEQYF.

CDR3 sequence: CASSYSGTNTEAFF. DNA for the CDR3: TGTGCCAGCAGTTACTCGGGCACTAACACTGAAGCTTTCTTT. The chain recombines TRBV6-5 with TRBJ1-1; D remains ambiguous. Trimming took off 0 bases at V and 2 bases at J, with 7 bases between the two ends. Germline V CDR1 and CDR2: MNHEY, SVGAGI. This CDR3 is 14 amino acids long.

The chain is built from TRBV5-4 and TRBJ1-1; 9 bases match TRBD1. Germline trimming cut 5 bases from V and 1 base from J; bases unmatched to any gene: 3. Germline V lookup: CDR1 SGHNT, CDR2 YYREEE (reference sequence). The CDR3 is 14 amino acids. The CDR3 region is CASSGTGRNTEAFF. DNA of the CDR3: TGTGCCAGCAGTGGGACAGGGAGGAACACTGAAGCTTTCTTT. Full variable domain (outside the CDR3, taken from reference TRBV5-4 and TRBJ1-1): ETGVTQSPTHLIKTRGQQVTLRCSSQSGHNTVSWYQQALGQGPQFIFQYYREEENGRGNFPPRFSGLQFPNYSSELNVNALELDDSALYLCASSGTGRNTEAFFGQGTRLTVV.

This clone was seen a few times. The gene calls are TRBV28 and TRBJ2-1; weak D call: TRBD2 (6 bases). Trimming removed 7 bases at V and 9 bases at J, with 19 bases between. This CDR3 has 14 residues. Germline lookup yields CDR1 MDHEN and CDR2 SYDVKM. The CDR3 region has the DNA TGTGCCAGCATAAAGTCGGGAGAGGGTGGTGAGCAGTTCTTC. This encodes CASIKSGEGGEQFF.

This clone was found a few times. The genes are TRBV7-6 and TRBJ2-7, with D possibly matching TRBD1 (6 bases). Trimming shortened V by 1 base and J by 5 bases, and 12 bases separated the two germline ends. This CDR3 comprises 14 residues. CDR1 and CDR2 from the germline V gene are SGHVS and FNYEAQ. The CDR3 region has the DNA TGTGCCAGCAGCTTAGTAGGGGACAAGGACGAGCAGTACTTC. Translated: CASSLVGDKDEQYF.

The chain is built from TRBV7-2 and TRBJ2-7; 9 bases map to TRBD2. CDR1 and CDR2 (germline): SGHTA, FQGNSA. This CDR3 comprises 15 residues. The junction had 3 bases not matched to a gene; V was cut back by 1 base and J by 2 bases. The CDR3 loop reads CASSLETSGTYEQYF. The CDR3 DNA sequence: TGTGCCAGCAGCTTAGAGACTAGCGGAACCTACGAGCAGTACTTC. Variable domain in full (rest from reference TRBV7-2 and TRBJ2-7): GAGVSQSPSNKVTEKGKDVELRCDPISGHTALYWYRQSLGQGLEFLIYFQGNSAPDKSGLPSDRFSAERTGGSVSTLTIQRTQQEDSAVYLCASSLETSGTYEQYFGPGTRLTVT.

CDR3 DNA sequence: TGCGCCAGCAGTGTTCTTTTAGGAGGTTCTTTGAGCTCCTACGAGCAGTACTTC. It translates to CASSVLLGGSLSSYEQYF. This sequence joins TRBV10-2 and TRBJ2-7; possible D gene TRBD2, 5 bases. Germline-derived CDR1 and CDR2 are WSHSY and SAAADI. Trimming took 4 bases from V and 0 from J, leaving 22 bases between them. This CDR3 comprises 18 residues.

This clone was recorded a few times. This chain links TRBV6-6 with TRBJ1-4, with 8 bases that match TRBD1. V lost 6 bases and J lost 6; bases outside the gene matches: 6. The CDR3 runs 14 residues. CDR1 is MNHNY and CDR2 is SVGAGI in the germline V gene (reference sequence). CDR3 protein: CASSSRGLHEKLFF. For the CDR3, the DNA is TGTGCCAGCAGCTCCAGGGGGCTTCATGAAAAACTGTTTTTT.

This chain joins TRBV19 and TRBJ2-3; 7 bases are shared with TRBD1. J lost 6 bases, V lost 3 bases, and 9 bases had no gene match. There are 15 residues in the CDR3. Germline-derived CDR1 and CDR2 are LNHDA and SQIVND (reference sequence). Here the CDR3 DNA reads TGTGCCAGTAGTATGAGGCAGGGGGTGACCGATACGCAGTATTTT. This encodes CASSMRQGVTDTQYF.

The rearrangement uses TRBV28 and TRBJ1-3, with 7 bases identical to TRBD1. CDR1 is MDHEN, CDR2 SYDVKM, per germline. The CDR3 runs to 15 residues. The junction had 12 bases not matched to a gene; V was cut back by 7 bases and J by 6 bases. The CDR3 region has the DNA TGTGCCAGCACCGGACCGGGACAGACGACAAACACCATATATTTT. It specifies CASTGPGQTTNTIYF.

This clone has more than one count but fewer than ten. The chain joins TRBV6-1 to TRBJ2-2; TRBD2 aligns across 14 bases. There are 19 residues in the CDR3. V trimming: 0 bases; J trimming: 6 bases; junction bases outside the gene matches: 9. Looked up from germline, CDR1 is MNHNS and CDR2 is SASEGT. The CDR3 bases are TGTGCCAGCAGTGAAGCCCGGACTAGCGGGAGGAGAAGGGCCGGGGAGCTGTTTTTT. This encodes CASSEARTSGRRRAGELFF.

The CDR3 is CASSRAAGARDGYTF. The CDR3 DNA is TGTGCCAGCAGCCGCGCCGCGGGGGCCCGGGATGGCTACACCTTC. The chain employs TRBV7-8 and TRBJ1-2; tentatively, D is TRBD1 (6 bases). Germline assignment: CDR1 SGHVS and CDR2 FQNEAQ. This CDR3 comprises 15 residues. V shed 5 bases and J shed 6 bases, with 19 bases lying between them.

The chain uses TRBV7-2 and TRBJ1-6, with 7 nucleotides matching TRBD1. Germline V gives CDR1 SGHTA, CDR2 FQGNSA. Trimming at V came to 5 bases and at J to 9 bases, leaving 13 bases not matched to a gene. This CDR3 is built from 16 residues. CDR3 sequence reads: CASSPRVTGLGSPLHF. CDR3 nucleotides: TGTGCCAGCAGCCCCCGAGTGACAGGGTTAGGTTCACCCCTCCACTTT.

This clone was seen once. This sequence joins TRBV7-3 and TRBJ2-1, with D possibly matching TRBD2 (5 bases). Per germline, CDR1 SGHTA and CDR2 FQGTGA. The CDR3 sequence is 15 residues long. V was cut by 6 bases and J by 9 bases, with 21 bases left in between. This CDR3 is CASSPGPQPRAEQFF. CDR3 in DNA: TGTGCCAGCAGTCCCGGACCCCAGCCGCGGGCTGAGCAGTTCTTC. Variable domain in full (rest from reference TRBV7-3 and TRBJ2-1): GAGVSQTPSNKVTEKGKYVELRCDPISGHTALYWYRQSLGQGPEFLIYFQGTGAADDSGLPNDRFFAVRPEGSVSTLKIQRTERGDSAVYLCASSPGPQPRAEQFFGPGTRLTVL.

The genes are TRBV9 and TRBJ2-3; 9 nucleotides align to TRBD1. The CDR3 length is 16 residues. V lost 3 bases to trimming and J lost 4 bases; unmatched junction nucleotides: 9. Germline CDR1 is SGDLS and CDR2 is YYNGEE. CDR3 protein: CASSAQGAFSSDTQYF. CDR3 DNA sequence: TGTGCCAGCAGCGCACAGGGGGCATTCAGTTCAGATACGCAGTATTTT.

The V and J genes are TRBV11-1 and TRBJ2-7; D is unclear. From germline, CDR1 is SGHAT and CDR2 FQDESV (reference sequence). The CDR3 runs 15 residues. The germline V and J ends were trimmed by 5 bases and 5 bases, with 19 bases remaining between them. The CDR3 bases are TGTGCCAGCAGCCTAGACCTGCCCGCAGTGAACGAGCAGTACTTC. Protein sequence: CASSLDLPAVNEQYF.

The chain uses TRBV7-9 and TRBJ1-1; D is ambiguous. V was pared by 6 bases and J by 0 bases, with 8 bases between. The CDR3 sequence is 13 residues long. Germline V gene data show CDR1 as SEHNR and CDR2 as FQNEAQ (reference sequence). The CDR3 DNA follows: TGTGCCAGCAGGACCGGGGTGAACACTGAAGCTTTCTTT. Protein sequence: CASRTGVNTEAFF. Variable domain in full (rest from reference TRBV7-9 and TRBJ1-1): DTGVSQNPRHKITKRGQNVTFRCDPISEHNRLYWYRQTLGQGPEFLTYFQNEAQLEKSRLLSDRFSAERPKGSFSTLEIQRTEQGDSAMYLCASRTGVNTEAFFGQGTRLTVV.

There are a few counts of this clone. The V call is TRBV29-1, the J call TRBJ2-7; tentatively, D is TRBD1 (6 bases). V lost 4 bases and J lost 6, with 13 bases in between. This CDR3 spans 12 amino acids. Germline loops: CDR1 SQVTM, CDR2 ANQGSEA. The CDR3 DNA reads as TGCAGCGTTGGGGGGCCCGGTGGCGAGCAGTACTTC. It codes for CSVGGPGGEQYF.

V usage is TRBV7-3 and J usage is TRBJ2-5; the match to TRBD2 covers 15 bases. In germline, CDR1 is SGHTA, CDR2 FQGTGA. Trimming cost V 5 bases and J 5 bases; bases outside gene matches: 12. This CDR3 is built from 18 residues. The CDR3 DNA follows: TGTGCCAGCAGCCCCCCTTGGACTAGCGGGAGGGCCGGCGAGACCCAGTACTTC. The encoded protein is CASSPPWTSGRAGETQYF.

This clone was counted a single time. The V call is TRBV14, the J call TRBJ2-3; 9 bases align to TRBD2. Germline loops: CDR1 SGHDN, CDR2 FVKESK. Germline trimming cut 3 bases from V and 0 bases from J; bases unmatched to any gene: 4. This CDR3 is built from 16 residues. In DNA form, the CDR3 reads TGTGCCAGCAGCCACAGAACTAGCGGGAGCACAGATACGCAGTATTTT. Encoded protein: CASSHRTSGSTDTQYF.